These 15 T cell receptor beta chains were sequenced from one sample in a study of blood T cell dynamics during melanoma immunotherapy. As to time point: pre-treatment baseline. The protocol was immunoSEQ multiplex PCR, while the TCRdb copy is restricted to in-frame clones and leaves out a portion. The table has roughly 4,200 clones, about 85% seen once; the top ten hold approximately 15%. Specimen: blood, collected from a patient treated with checkpoint blockade. These TCRs come from a human donor with melanoma.

This clone has just a few counts. The CDR3 coding sequence is TGTGCCAGTGGGGGGACATTTTCCTACGAGCAGTACTTC. The encoded protein is CASGGTFSYEQYF. V is TRBV2 and J is TRBJ2-7; D may correspond to TRBD1 or TRBD2 (6 bases each). Trimming cost V 9 bases and J 1 base, with 13 bases left between them. Germline CDR1 and CDR2: SNHLY and FYNNEI. CDR3 length: 13 amino acids. Variable domain in full (rest from reference TRBV2 and TRBJ2-7): EPEVTQTPSHQVTQMGQEVILRCVPISNHLYFYWYRQILGQKVEFLVSFYNNEISEKSEIFDDQFSVERPDGSNFTLKIRSTKLEDSAMYFCASGGTFSYEQYFGPGTRLTVT.

The chain uses TRBV11-3 and TRBJ2-7; perhaps TRBD1 as D (7 bases). This CDR3 is 15 amino acids long. With 1 base removed from V and 3 bases from J, the gap between germline ends came to 13 bases. Germline V gene lookup returns CDR1 SGHNT and CDR2 YENEEA. Written as DNA, the CDR3 is TGTGCCAGCAGCTTAGGCCAGGGGGGAATCTACGAGCAGTACTTC. This sequence encodes CASSLGQGGIYEQYF.

This chain joins TRBV9 and TRBJ2-3; a weak D match, TRBD2 (6 bases). CDR1 is SGDLS and CDR2 is YYNGEE in the germline V gene. The CDR3 is 16 residues long. Trimming removed 3 bases at V and 0 bases at J, with 14 bases between. This CDR3 reads CASSALLASSTDTQYF. The CDR3 DNA sequence: TGTGCCAGCAGCGCCCTTCTAGCGTCTAGCACAGATACGCAGTATTTT.

The chain employs TRBV6-5 and TRBJ2-7, with TRBD1 identical over 11 bases. V dropped 10 bases and J dropped 7; count of bases not matched to a gene: 12. This CDR3 comprises 14 residues. The V gene's germline CDR1 is MNHEY and CDR2 SVGAGI. CDR3 protein: CATRGGQGVREQYF. The CDR3 bases are TGTGCCACCCGAGGGGGACAGGGGGTGAGGGAGCAGTACTTC.

The rearrangement joins TRBV5-6 to TRBJ1-6; the match to TRBD1 covers 7 bases. Germline CDR1 and CDR2: SGHDT and YYEEEE. The CDR3 extends over 14 amino acids. J gave up 11 bases and V 0 bases, and 5 bases lay outside the gene matches. Here the CDR3 reads CASSLVDRVAPLHF. CDR3 nucleotides: TGTGCCAGCAGCTTGGTAGACAGGGTCGCACCCCTCCACTTT.

The chain is built from TRBV5-1 and TRBJ1-1, with a possible D match to TRBD1 (5 bases). CDR1 is SGHRS and CDR2 is YFSETQ in the germline V gene. This CDR3 contains 14 residues. With 4 bases removed from V and 2 bases from J, the gap between germline ends came to 12 bases. The CDR3: CASSPSGQNTEAFF. The CDR3 nucleotides are TGCGCCAGCAGCCCTAGCGGACAAAACACTGAAGCTTTCTTT.

V is TRBV27 and J is TRBJ2-7, with 13 bases that match TRBD2. Germline V gene sequence: CDR1 MNHEY, CDR2 SMNVEV (reference sequence). Trimming removed 6 bases from V and 3 bases from J; junction bases left unmatched: 5. The CDR3 consists of 15 residues. In DNA, the CDR3 is TGTGCCAGCAGATCGACTAGCGGGGGGATCTACGAGCAGTACTTC. Translating it yields CASRSTSGGIYEQYF.

The V call is TRBV11-2, the J call TRBJ2-7; D might be TRBD2 (6 bases). With 0 bases removed from V and 6 bases from J, the gap between germline ends came to 12 bases. Per the germline V gene, CDR1 is SGHAT and CDR2 is FQNNGV. The length of the CDR3 is 14 residues. CDR3 sequence reads: CASSLESGVGEQYF. DNA for the CDR3: TGTGCCAGCAGCTTAGAATCGGGGGTGGGCGAGCAGTACTTC.

The chain combines TRBV18 with TRBJ1-2; TRBD1 agrees at 8 bases. Germline CDR1 KGHSH, CDR2 LQKENI. Unmatched junction bases numbered 9, after V lost 2 bases and J lost 4 bases. This CDR3 is 16 amino acids long. The CDR3 is CASSPGAGGNIYGYTF. CDR3 nucleotide sequence: TGTGCCAGCTCACCAGGCGCAGGGGGCAACATCTATGGCTACACCTTC. Drawing the rest from reference TRBV18 and TRBJ1-2, the complete variable domain is NAGVMQNPRHLVRRRGQEARLRCSPMKGHSHVYWYRQLPEEGLKFMVYLQKENIIDESGMPKERFSAEFPKEGPSILRIQQVVRGDSAAYFCASSPGAGGNIYGYTFGSGTRLTVV.

V is TRBV30 and J is TRBJ2-1, with TRBD2 matching 13 bases. Germline V gene data show CDR1 as GTSNPN and CDR2 as SVGIG (reference sequence). The CDR3 is 17 residues long. Losses at the gene ends were 5 bases for V and 0 bases for J; bases not matched to a gene: 7. CDR3 sequence (DNA): TGTGCCTGGGGGACTAGCGGGGTCTTGAGCTCCTACAATGAGCAGTTCTTC. Translation gives CAWGTSGVLSSYNEQFF.

The rearrangement uses TRBV5-8 and TRBJ1-6; TRBD1 matches at 7 bases. The germline CDR1 and CDR2 sequences are SGHTS and YDEGEE. V trimming: 0 bases; J trimming: 14 bases; junction bases outside the gene matches: 5. The CDR3 runs 13 residues. CDR3 sequence (DNA): TGTGCCAGCAGCTTGGGACAGGGTATGTCCCTCCACTTT. It is translated as CASSLGQGMSLHF.

This clone was counted only a few times. The chain recombines TRBV30 with TRBJ1-6; TRBD1 matches at 7 bases. From germline, CDR1 is GTSNPN and CDR2 SVGIG (reference sequence). The CDR3 totals 15 residues. V was clipped by 4 bases and J by 10 bases; unmatched bases: 13. The CDR3 region has the DNA TGTGCCTGGACCTACCGGACAGGTTGGAACTCACCCCTCCACTTT. Its protein is CAWTYRTGWNSPLHF.

The V and J genes are TRBV19 and TRBJ2-5, with a weak D call TRBD2 (5 bases). The J call may be wrong; the DNA end is better matched by TRBJ2-7. The CDR3 totals 14 residues. Germline V gene lookup returns CDR1 LNHDA and CDR2 SQIVND (reference sequence). The chain's CDR3 is CASMGRDSTYEQYF. The CDR3, as DNA: TGTGCCAGTATGGGGAGAGACTCTACCTACGAGCAGTACTTC.

This clone was observed a single time. The chain combines TRBV10-2 with TRBJ1-1; no firm D call. From germline, CDR1 is WSHSY and CDR2 SAAADI. CDR3 size: 13 residues. V was trimmed by 3 bases and J by 5 bases, leaving 10 bases between them. The CDR3 DNA follows: TGCGCCAGCAGTGACCTTGGGTCAACTGAAGCTTTCTTT. Amino acid sequence: CASSDLGSTEAFF.

The genes are TRBV18 and TRBJ1-2; perhaps TRBD1 as D (5 bases). The V gene's germline CDR1 is KGHSH and CDR2 LQKENI. With 4 bases removed from V and 3 bases from J, the gap between germline ends came to 12 bases. This CDR3 has 14 amino acids. The CDR3 DNA reads as TGTGCCAGCTCACTGTCAGGAGGGGACTATGGCTACACCTTC. This translates into CASSLSGGDYGYTF. The full variable domain, its missing parts supplied by reference TRBV18 and TRBJ1-2, is NAGVMQNPRHLVRRRGQEARLRCSPMKGHSHVYWYRQLPEEGLKFMVYLQKENIIDESGMPKERFSAEFPKEGPSILRIQQVVRGDSAAYFCASSLSGGDYGYTFGSGTRLTVV.